The 7 T cell receptor beta chains listed next were all sequenced from one sample in a study of control samples from healthy donors and cancer patients. Method: immunoSEQ multiplex PCR; TCRdb's copy keeps in-frame clones and lacks some. The sample has over 100,000 clones, approximately 90% seen once. Sequences were obtained from blood. The receptors originated from a woman in her 50s in good health.

The V call is TRBV2, the J call TRBJ1-5, with D maybe TRBD1 (5 bases). The CDR3 runs to 15 residues. CDR1 and CDR2 from the germline V gene are SNHLY and FYNNEI. Trimming took off 2 bases at V and 1 base at J, with 9 bases between the two ends. The CDR3 DNA follows: TGTGCCAGCAGTGAATCCGGGGACAGCAATCAGCCCCAGCATTTT. Translated: CASSESGDSNQPQHF.

This chain joins TRBV28 and TRBJ1-1; the D gene is possibly TRBD1 (5 bases). This CDR3 spans 13 amino acids. Germline V gene data show CDR1 as MDHEN and CDR2 as SYDVKM. The V gene lost 6 bases and the J gene lost 0 bases, with 8 bases spanning the gap. This CDR3 is CASSGGMNTEAFF. The CDR3 DNA follows: TGTGCCAGCAGCGGGGGGATGAACACTGAAGCTTTCTTT.

This clone was seen only once. The CDR3 DNA sequence: TGTGCCAGCAGTATTTCCGGGACCGAGCGCGAGTACTTC. Residues: CASSISGTEREYF. The rearrangement links TRBV2 to TRBJ2-7, with D perhaps given as TRBD1 or TRBD2 (5 bases each). The CDR3 has 13 residues. Germline V gene sequence: CDR1 SNHLY, CDR2 FYNNEI. V was shortened by 5 bases and J by 11 bases, with 19 bases between the two germline ends.

This rearrangement joins TRBV6-6 to TRBJ1-6; D unresolved. Trimming took off 6 bases at V and 7 bases at J, with 7 bases between the two ends. This CDR3 is 12 amino acids long. In germline, CDR1 is MNHNY, CDR2 SVGAGI (reference sequence). CDR3 sequence reads: CASREYNSPLHF. CDR3 DNA: TGTGCCAGCAGGGAGTACAATTCACCCCTCCACTTT.

The chain carries TRBV6-5 and TRBJ1-2; 8 bases line up with TRBD1. V was pared by 6 bases and J by 5 bases, with 8 bases of the junction left unmatched. The CDR3 spans 14 residues. The germline gives CDR1 MNHEY, CDR2 SVGAGI. The CDR3 protein is CASRDPGTGYGYTF. The CDR3 DNA is TGTGCCAGCAGGGATCCCGGGACAGGATATGGCTACACCTTC.

The chain couples TRBV2 to TRBJ1-1, with 8 positions matching TRBD1. Losses at the gene ends were 1 base for V and 7 bases for J; bases not matched to a gene: 5. CDR1 and CDR2 (germline): SNHLY, FYNNEI. This CDR3 has 14 residues. CDR3 coding DNA: TGTGCCAGCAGTGAAGTCCAGGGGGCGGTTGAAGCTTTCTTT. Its translation: CASSEVQGAVEAFF.

V and J are TRBV11-1 and TRBJ2-7; 8 bases line up with TRBD1. J gave up 5 bases and V 3 bases, and 6 bases lay outside the gene matches. The CDR3 has 14 residues. Germline V gene data show CDR1 as SGHAT and CDR2 as FQDESV (reference sequence). The CDR3 sequence is CASSFGTGFNEQYF. The CDR3 coding sequence is TGTGCCAGCAGCTTCGGGACAGGCTTTAACGAGCAGTACTTC.